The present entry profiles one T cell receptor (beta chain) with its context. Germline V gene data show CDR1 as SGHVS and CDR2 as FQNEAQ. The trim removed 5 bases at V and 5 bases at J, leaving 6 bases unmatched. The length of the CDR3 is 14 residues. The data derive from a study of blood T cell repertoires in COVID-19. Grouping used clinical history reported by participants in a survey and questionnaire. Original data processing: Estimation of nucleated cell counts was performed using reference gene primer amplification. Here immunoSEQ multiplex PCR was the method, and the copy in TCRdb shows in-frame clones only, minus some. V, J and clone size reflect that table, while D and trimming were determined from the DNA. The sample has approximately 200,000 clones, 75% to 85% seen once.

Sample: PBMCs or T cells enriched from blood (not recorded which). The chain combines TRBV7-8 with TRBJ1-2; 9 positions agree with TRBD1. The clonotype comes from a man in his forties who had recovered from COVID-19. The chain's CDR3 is CASSIRDRAYGYTF. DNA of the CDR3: TGTGCCAGCAGCATTCGGGACAGGGCATATGGCTACACCTTC.